This TCR beta chain was documented in a study of CD8 T cells in ankylosing spondylitis. General observations from the study: Ankylosing spondylitis blood appeared to carry a characteristic TCR beta motif of several highly homologous variants. A number of the motif variants had already been described in reactive arthritis synovial fluid and blood. In ankylosing spondylitis patients, matched synovial fluid reportedly showed significant enrichment of disease-linked clones.

This clonotype was observed many times. Its antigen is currently unknown. Using quantitative 5'-RACE with molecular barcodes, the authors made TCR beta libraries. One entry per CDR3 protein results from TCRdb running MiXCR on the 5' RACE reads. The sample shows around 5,700 distinct CDR3 sequences, approximately 2.1% of them seen only once. CDR1 is SGDLS and CDR2 is YYNGEE in the germline V gene. This CDR3 is built from 15 residues. The ends lost 4 bases at V and 4 bases at J; junction bases unmatched: 8. The chain recombines TRBV9 with TRBJ2-5; the match to TRBD1 covers 9 bases. Sequenced material: blood, either unsorted or a sorted T cell fraction (not recorded which). This clonotype originated in a male donor with ankylosing spondylitis or in good health (not recorded which). This CDR3 is CASSQGQGPTETQYF. The CDR3 DNA reads TGTGCCAGCAGCCAGGGACAGGGCCCCACAGAGACCCAGTACTTC.